The rows below give T cell receptor beta chains drawn from one sample of a study of cytomegalovirus exposure and HLA in healthy donors. Data came from immunoSEQ multiplex PCR; TCRdb stores just in-frame clones and leaves some out. The table records around 100,000 clones, about four fifths of them present only once. Specimen: PBMCs. These receptors were taken from a man between 18 and 35 years old in good health and CMV-seronegative. CDR3s include the opening cysteine and the closing phenylalanine or tryptophan. Fields, in order: V gene, clone size, D gene, J gene, CDR3 protein, CDR3 DNA. A D gene is named only where the DNA matches it firmly. Clone size appears in some rows only: once, few, many, or a class for an expanded clone.

>TRBV28|once|NA|TRBJ2-6
CASSYNGGAGANVLTF
TGTGCCAGCAGTTACAACGGCGGGGCTGGGGCCAACGTCCTGACTTTC
>TRBV5-1|NA|TRBD2|TRBJ2-5
CASSPTPWIRTSGRGETQYF
TGCGCCAGCAGCCCAACTCCCTGGATTAGAACTAGCGGGAGAGGGGAGACCCAGTACTTC
>TRBV10-3|NA|NA|TRBJ1-5
CAISGREVEPQHF
TGTGCCATCAGTGGGCGGGAGGTTGAGCCCCAGCATTTT
>TRBV27|NA|NA|TRBJ1-1
CASSDLPPGRGEAFF
TGTGCCAGCAGTGATCTCCCCCCAGGGAGGGGTGAAGCTTTCTTT
>TRBV12-5|NA|TRBD1|TRBJ1-6
CASGWGTVNSPLHF
TGTGCTAGTGGTTGGGGGACAGTTAATTCACCCCTCCACTTT
>TRBV9|few|TRBD1|TRBJ2-1
CASSVTGANEQFF
TGTGCCAGCAGCGTAACAGGGGCAAATGAGCAGTTCTTC
>TRBV7-9|NA|TRBD1|TRBJ1-1
CASSWTGGNTEAFF
TGTGCCAGCAGCTGGACAGGGGGGAACACTGAAGCTTTCTTT
>TRBV29-1|NA|TRBD2|TRBJ2-1
CSESGLAGAGGEQFF
TGCAGCGAATCAGGACTAGCGGGAGCCGGCGGTGAGCAGTTCTTC
>TRBV11-2|NA|NA|TRBJ1-2
CASSTTGTRGYTF
TGTGCCAGCAGCACGACCGGGACTAGGGGCTACACCTTC
>TRBV6-1|NA|TRBD2|TRBJ2-1
CASSEGSAGGNEQFF
TGTGCCAGCAGTGAAGGGAGCGCGGGAGGGAATGAGCAGTTCTTC
>TRBV6-5|NA|TRBD1|TRBJ2-2
CASRNDRGFTGELFF
TGTGCCAGCAGAAACGACAGGGGATTCACCGGGGAGCTGTTTTTT
>TRBV5-6|NA|TRBD2|TRBJ2-2
CASSRGEQPFLGELFF
TGTGCCAGCAGCCGGGGGGAGCAGCCATTTCTCGGGGAGCTGTTTTTT
>TRBV5-4|NA|TRBD2|TRBJ2-3
CASSTGTSGRVTDTQYF
TGTGCCAGCAGCACCGGGACTAGCGGGAGAGTCACAGATACGCAGTATTTT
>TRBV6-1|NA|NA|TRBJ1-2
CASTLTGSYGYTF
TGTGCCAGCACCCTAACAGGGAGCTATGGCTACACCTTC
>TRBV27|NA|NA|TRBJ1-5
CASSLRPMDGGNQPQHF
TGTGCCAGCAGTTTACGCCCAATGGACGGGGGCAATCAGCCCCAGCATTTT
>TRBV5-6|once|NA|TRBJ2-2
CASSLVRTNTGELFF
TGTGCCAGCAGCTTGGTCAGGACGAACACCGGGGAGCTGTTTTTT
>TRBV7-9|NA|TRBD2|TRBJ2-3
CASSRLAGRTDTQYF
TGTGCCAGCAGCCGACTAGCGGGACGGACAGATACGCAGTATTTT
>TRBV5-6|NA|NA|TRBJ2-7
CASTQGTNYEQYF
TGTGCCAGCACTCAGGGTACAAACTACGAGCAGTACTTC
>TRBV28|NA|NA|TRBJ2-3
CASSARRVWVTDTQYF
TGTGCCAGCAGTGCCCGGAGGGTCTGGGTCACAGATACGCAGTATTTT
>TRBV6-1|NA|NA|TRBJ1-5
CASSVWGQGNQPQHF
TGTGCCAGCAGTGTATGGGGCCAAGGCAATCAGCCCCAGCATTTT
>TRBV5-1|NA|NA|TRBJ1-2
CASSLDPRGGYTF
TGCGCCAGCAGCTTGGACCCTCGAGGCGGCTACACCTTC
>TRBV7-6|NA|NA|TRBJ2-6
CASSGSSGANVLTF
TGTGCCAGCAGCGGGAGCTCTGGGGCCAACGTCCTGACTTTC
>TRBV29-1|NA|TRBD1|TRBJ2-7
CSVRDRGSYEQYF
TGCAGCGTTAGGGACAGGGGCTCCTACGAGCAGTACTTC
>TRBV29-1|NA|NA|TRBJ1-5
CSAGDGRSNQPQHF
TGCAGCGCCGGAGACGGTCGGAGCAATCAGCCCCAGCATTTT
>TRBV7-2|NA|TRBD1|TRBJ2-6
CASSRDRAGANVLTF
TGTGCCAGCAGCCGGGACAGGGCAGGGGCCAACGTCCTGACTTTC
>TRBV7-8|once|TRBD1|TRBJ1-3
CASSHHPPNRGGNTIYF
TGTGCCAGCAGCCACCACCCCCCCAACAGGGGAGGAAACACCATATATTTT
>TRBV7-2|NA|NA|TRBJ1-1
CASSLSTVGSTEAFF
TGTGCCAGCAGCTTATCGACGGTCGGGAGCACTGAAGCTTTCTTT
>TRBV2|NA|NA|TRBJ2-3
CASSEGSYTDTQYF
TGTGCCAGCAGTGAGGGCAGCTACACAGATACGCAGTATTTT
>TRBV19|NA|TRBD2|TRBJ2-1
CASESGSYNEQFF
TGTGCCAGTGAAAGCGGGAGTTACAATGAGCAGTTCTTC
>TRBV9|NA|NA|TRBJ2-2
CASSVIAVTGELFF
TGTGCCAGCAGCGTGATAGCCGTCACCGGGGAGCTGTTTTTT
>TRBV7-3|NA|TRBD1|TRBJ1-2
CASSSRDRSGYTF
TGTGCCAGCAGCTCCCGGGACAGAAGTGGCTACACCTTC
>TRBV5-1|few|NA|TRBJ2-1
CASELYNEQFF
TGCGCCAGCGAACTATACAATGAGCAGTTCTTC
>TRBV18|NA|NA|TRBJ2-6
CASSPLSLSGVSGANVLTF
TGTGCCAGCTCACCCTTATCTCTCTCCGGGGTCTCTGGGGCCAACGTCCTGACTTTC
>TRBV6-1|NA|NA|TRBJ1-5
CASSVVSYSNQPQHF
TGTGCCAGCAGTGTAGTCTCCTATAGCAATCAGCCCCAGCATTTT
>TRBV5-1|NA|TRBD1|TRBJ1-1
CASSLGDRAWDTEAFF
TGCGCCAGCAGCTTGGGTGACAGGGCCTGGGACACTGAAGCTTTCTTT
>TRBV6-1|NA|NA|TRBJ1-2
CASSSADYGYTF
TGTGCCAGCTCCAGCGCGGACTATGGCTACACCTTC
>TRBV7-6|NA|TRBD2|TRBJ2-3
CASSLELAGPTDTQYF
TGTGCCAGCAGCTTAGAACTAGCGGGGCCCACAGATACGCAGTATTTT
>TRBV19|NA|NA|TRBJ1-2
CASSIPTGGYTF
TGTGCCAGTAGTATCCCCACGGGGGGCTACACCTTC
>TRBV12-5|NA|TRBD2|TRBJ2-7
CASGTSGSTTYEQYF
TGTGCTAGTGGGACTAGCGGGAGTACCACCTACGAGCAGTACTTC
>TRBV2|NA|TRBD1|TRBJ2-1
CASSAQTGAAEQFF
TGTGCCAGCAGTGCACAGACAGGGGCGGCTGAGCAGTTCTTC
>TRBV27|NA|NA|TRBJ1-2
CASSRRQALDYGYTF
TGTGCCAGCAGTCGGAGACAGGCCCTCGACTATGGCTACACCTTC
>TRBV7-8|NA|TRBD2|TRBJ2-3
CASSFRGGTDTQYF
TGTGCCAGCAGCTTCCGGGGGGGGACAGATACGCAGTATTTT
>TRBV29-1|NA|NA|TRBJ2-2
CSVVVGGTGELFF
TGCAGCGTTGTAGTGGGGGGCACCGGGGAGCTGTTTTTT
>TRBV7-9|NA|NA|TRBJ1-2
CASSLGQAGYTF
TGTGCCAGCAGCTTAGGACAGGCTGGCTACACCTTC
>TRBV4-3|once|TRBD1|TRBJ2-3
CASSQGGPGQATDTQYF
TGCGCCAGCAGCCAAGGGGGTCCGGGACAGGCCACAGATACGCAGTATTTT
>TRBV2|NA|NA|TRBJ1-2
CASRGPSKYGYTF
TGTGCCAGCAGGGGGCCGTCGAAATATGGCTACACCTTC
>TRBV7-8|NA|TRBD2|TRBJ2-1
CASRAGGPLNEQFF
TGTGCCAGCAGAGCGGGAGGGCCTCTGAATGAGCAGTTCTTC
>TRBV25-1|NA|NA|TRBJ2-7
CASSGGYEQYF
TGTGCCAGCAGTGGCGGCTACGAGCAGTACTTC
>TRBV27|few|TRBD1|TRBJ1-2
CASSPTPGTGDYGYTF
TGTGCCAGCAGCCCTACACCCGGGACAGGGGATTATGGCTACACCTTC
>TRBV28|once|NA|TRBJ1-1
CASSSNSIRGNTEAFF
TGTGCCAGCAGTTCAAACAGTATTAGGGGGAACACTGAAGCTTTCTTT
>TRBV14|NA|TRBD1|TRBJ2-5
CASSQDAYRGRWETQYF
TGTGCCAGCAGCCAAGATGCATACAGGGGGCGGTGGGAGACCCAGTACTTC
>TRBV30|NA|NA|TRBJ2-1
CAWRLDRNYNEQFF
TGTGCCTGGAGGCTGGACAGAAACTACAATGAGCAGTTCTTC
>TRBV9|NA|NA|TRBJ1-6
CASSANPYRDTSPPLHF
TGTGCCAGCAGCGCTAACCCCTACAGGGACACATCCCCACCCCTCCACTTT
>TRBV7-6|NA|NA|TRBJ2-5
CASSLVYSETQYF
TGTGCCAGCAGCTTAGTTTATTCAGAGACCCAGTACTTC
>TRBV6-6|NA|TRBD1|TRBJ2-7
CASSYSTGPYEQYF
TGTGCCAGCAGTTACTCGACAGGGCCCTACGAGCAGTACTTC
>TRBV7-9|once|NA|TRBJ1-5
CASSSPRGGSNQPQHF
TGTGCCAGCAGCTCGCCACGGGGAGGGAGCAATCAGCCCCAGCATTTT
>TRBV4-3|NA|TRBD1|TRBJ2-5
CASSQDAGTGGQETQYF
TGCGCCAGCAGCCAAGATGCCGGGACAGGGGGACAAGAGACCCAGTACTTC
>TRBV6-1|NA|NA|TRBJ2-2
CASSGGTGDTGELFF
TGTGCCAGCAGTGGGGGGACGGGGGACACCGGGGAGCTGTTTTTT
>TRBV7-2|NA|NA|TRBJ1-5
CASRPGGNSNQPQHF
TGTGCCAGCAGACCGGGCGGGAATAGCAATCAGCCCCAGCATTTT
>TRBV30|NA|NA|TRBJ2-4
CAWRPPVAKNIQYF
TGTGCCTGGAGGCCTCCAGTAGCCAAAAACATTCAGTACTTC